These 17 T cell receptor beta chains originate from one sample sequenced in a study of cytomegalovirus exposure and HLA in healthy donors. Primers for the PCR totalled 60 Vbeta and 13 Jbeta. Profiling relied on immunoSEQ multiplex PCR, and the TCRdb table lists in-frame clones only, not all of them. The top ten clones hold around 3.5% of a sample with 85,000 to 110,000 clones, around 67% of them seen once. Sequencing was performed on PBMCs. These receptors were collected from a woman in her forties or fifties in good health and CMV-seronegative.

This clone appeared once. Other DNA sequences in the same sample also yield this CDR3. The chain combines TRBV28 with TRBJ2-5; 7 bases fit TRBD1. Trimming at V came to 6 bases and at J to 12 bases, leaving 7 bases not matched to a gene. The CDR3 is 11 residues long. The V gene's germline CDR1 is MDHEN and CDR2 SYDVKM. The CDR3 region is CASRRQGPEYF. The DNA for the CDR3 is TGTGCCAGCAGACGACAGGGCCCGGAGTACTTC.

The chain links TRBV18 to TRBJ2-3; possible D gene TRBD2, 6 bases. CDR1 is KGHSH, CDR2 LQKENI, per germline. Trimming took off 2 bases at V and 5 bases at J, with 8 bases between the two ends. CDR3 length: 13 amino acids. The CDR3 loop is CASSPSGRDTQYF. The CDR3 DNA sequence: TGTGCCAGCTCACCATCCGGGAGAGATACGCAGTATTTT.

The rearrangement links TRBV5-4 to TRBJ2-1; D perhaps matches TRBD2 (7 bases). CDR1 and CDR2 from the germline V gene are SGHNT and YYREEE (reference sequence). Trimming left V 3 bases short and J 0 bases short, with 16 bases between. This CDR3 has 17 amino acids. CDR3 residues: CASSSGEGVGSYNEQFF. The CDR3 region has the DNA TGTGCCAGCAGCTCCGGGGAGGGGGTAGGCTCCTACAATGAGCAGTTCTTC.

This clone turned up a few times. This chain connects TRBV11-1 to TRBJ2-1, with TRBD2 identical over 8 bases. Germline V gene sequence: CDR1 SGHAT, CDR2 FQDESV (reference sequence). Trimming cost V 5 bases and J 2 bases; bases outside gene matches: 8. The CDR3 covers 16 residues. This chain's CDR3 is CASSARTSSPYNEQFF. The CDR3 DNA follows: TGTGCCAGCAGCGCCAGGACTAGCAGCCCCTACAATGAGCAGTTCTTC. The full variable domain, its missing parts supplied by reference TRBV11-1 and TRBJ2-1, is EAEVAQSPRYKITEKSQAVAFWCDPISGHATLYWYRQILGQGPELLVQFQDESVVDDSQLPKDRFSAERLKGVDSTLKIQPAELGDSAMYLCASSARTSSPYNEQFFGPGTRLTVL.

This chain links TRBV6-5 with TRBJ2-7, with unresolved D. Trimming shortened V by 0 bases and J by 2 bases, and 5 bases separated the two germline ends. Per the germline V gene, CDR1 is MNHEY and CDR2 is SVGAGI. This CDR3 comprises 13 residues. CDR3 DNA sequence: TGTGCCAGCAGTTACTCGGGCGCCTACGAGCAGTACTTC. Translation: CASSYSGAYEQYF.

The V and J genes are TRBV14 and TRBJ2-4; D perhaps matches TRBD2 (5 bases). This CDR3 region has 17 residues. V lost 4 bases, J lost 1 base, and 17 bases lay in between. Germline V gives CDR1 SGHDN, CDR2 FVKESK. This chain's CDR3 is CASSLRPGVGAKNIQYF. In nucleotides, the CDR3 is TGTGCCAGCAGCCTTAGACCCGGGGTCGGGGCCAAAAACATTCAGTACTTC.

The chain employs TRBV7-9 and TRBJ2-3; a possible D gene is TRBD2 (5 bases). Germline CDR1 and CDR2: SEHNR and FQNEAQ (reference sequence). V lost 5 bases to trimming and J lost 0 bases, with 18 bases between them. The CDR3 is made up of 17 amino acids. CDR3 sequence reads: CASSPFGSSSSTDTQYF. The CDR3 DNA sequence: TGTGCCAGCAGCCCTTTTGGCTCTAGCAGTAGCACAGATACGCAGTATTTT.

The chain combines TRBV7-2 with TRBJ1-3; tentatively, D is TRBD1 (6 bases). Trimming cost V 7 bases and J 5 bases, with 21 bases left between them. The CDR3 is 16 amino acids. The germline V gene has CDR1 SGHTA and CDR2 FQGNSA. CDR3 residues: CASTVGTFGKRNTIYF. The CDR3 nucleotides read TGTGCCAGCACCGTAGGGACATTTGGTAAACGAAACACCATATATTTT.

The CDR3 nucleotides are TGTGCCAGCAGCGAGGGACTTCCGAACACTGAAGCTTTCTTT. Encoded protein: CASSEGLPNTEAFF. The rearrangement links TRBV5-4 to TRBJ1-1; D might be TRBD1 (5 bases). V was cut by 4 bases and J by 1 base, with 11 bases left in between. Germline V CDR1 and CDR2: SGHNT, YYREEE (reference sequence). The CDR3 length is 14 residues. The full variable domain, in which reference TRBV5-4 and TRBJ1-1 provide the parts outside the CDR3, is ETGVTQSPTHLIKTRGQQVTLRCSSQSGHNTVSWYQQALGQGPQFIFQYYREEENGRGNFPPRFSGLQFPNYSSELNVNALELDDSALYLCASSEGLPNTEAFFGQGTRLTVV.

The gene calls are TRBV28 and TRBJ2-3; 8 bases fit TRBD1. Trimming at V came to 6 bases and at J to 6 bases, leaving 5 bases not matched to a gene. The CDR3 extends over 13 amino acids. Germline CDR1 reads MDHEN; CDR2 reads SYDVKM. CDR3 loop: CASRGQVMDTQYF. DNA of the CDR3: TGTGCCAGCAGGGGACAGGTCATGGATACGCAGTATTTT. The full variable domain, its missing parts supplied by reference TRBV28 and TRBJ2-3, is DVKVTQSSRYLVKRTGEKVFLECVQDMDHENMFWYRQDPGLGLRLIYFSYDVKMKEKGDIPEGYSVSREKKERFSLILESASTNQTSMYLCASRGQVMDTQYFGPGTRLTVL.

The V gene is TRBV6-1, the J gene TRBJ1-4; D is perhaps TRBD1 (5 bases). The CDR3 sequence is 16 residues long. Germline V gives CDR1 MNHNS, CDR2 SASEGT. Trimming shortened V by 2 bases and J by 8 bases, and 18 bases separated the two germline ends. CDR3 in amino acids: CASSESRGTVGEKLFF. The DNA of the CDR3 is TGTGCCAGCAGTGAATCTAGGGGCACTGTAGGAGAAAAACTGTTTTTT.

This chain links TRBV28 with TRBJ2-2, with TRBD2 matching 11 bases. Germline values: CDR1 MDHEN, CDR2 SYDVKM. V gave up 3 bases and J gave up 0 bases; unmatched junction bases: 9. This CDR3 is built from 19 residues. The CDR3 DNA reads TGTGCCAGCAGTTTCCCCGGGACTAGCGGCCCCACGAACACCGGGGAGCTGTTTTTT. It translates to CASSFPGTSGPTNTGELFF.

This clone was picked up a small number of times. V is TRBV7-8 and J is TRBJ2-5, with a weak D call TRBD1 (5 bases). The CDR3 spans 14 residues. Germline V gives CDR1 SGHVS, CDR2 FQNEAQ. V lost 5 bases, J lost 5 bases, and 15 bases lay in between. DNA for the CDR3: TGTGCCAGCAGCCCCTCAGGGTTGAGGGAGACCCAGTACTTC. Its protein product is CASSPSGLRETQYF.

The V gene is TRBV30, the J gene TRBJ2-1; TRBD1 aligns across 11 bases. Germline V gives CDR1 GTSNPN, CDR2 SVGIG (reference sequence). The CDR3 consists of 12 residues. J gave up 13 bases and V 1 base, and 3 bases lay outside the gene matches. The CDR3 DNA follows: TGTGCCTGGAGTGCCGGACAGGGGGCACAGTTCTTC. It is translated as CAWSAGQGAQFF.

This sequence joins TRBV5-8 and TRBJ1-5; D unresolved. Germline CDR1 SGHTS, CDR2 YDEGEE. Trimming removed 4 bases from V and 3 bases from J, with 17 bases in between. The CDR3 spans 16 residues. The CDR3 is CASSLRPGFNNQPQHF. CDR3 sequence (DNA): TGTGCCAGCAGCCTAAGGCCGGGGTTTAACAATCAGCCCCAGCATTTT.

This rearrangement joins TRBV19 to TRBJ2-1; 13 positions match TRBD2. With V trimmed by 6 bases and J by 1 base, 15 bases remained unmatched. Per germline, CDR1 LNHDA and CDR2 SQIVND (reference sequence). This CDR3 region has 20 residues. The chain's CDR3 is CASRKILLAGGPRSYNEQFF. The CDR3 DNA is TGTGCCAGTAGAAAGATATTACTAGCGGGGGGGCCTCGTTCCTACAATGAGCAGTTCTTC.

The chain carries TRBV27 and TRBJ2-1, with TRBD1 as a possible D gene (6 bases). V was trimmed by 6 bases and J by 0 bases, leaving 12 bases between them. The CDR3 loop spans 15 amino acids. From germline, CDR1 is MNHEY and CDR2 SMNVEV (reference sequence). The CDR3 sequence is CASRVGQRSYNEQFF. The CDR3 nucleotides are TGTGCCAGCAGGGTCGGACAGCGCTCCTACAATGAGCAGTTCTTC.